This T cell receptor (beta chain) is drawn from a study of cytomegalovirus exposure and HLA in healthy donors (dated by TCRdb to 2016 to 2017). Background for the entire study: According to an earlier analysis of a few hundred of the donors, about 179 million T cells yielded roughly 100 million unique TCR beta sequences and 250 to 350 Gb of sequence data. An early release covering just under 650 HLA-typed donors comprised about 300 gigabases of sequencing data and around 86 million unique TCR sequences. The genetic ancestry cluster associated with self-reported Caucasian donors included 80% to 90% of the 398 genotyped donors. The study aimed to test whether signatures of past pathogen exposure could be identified by cataloging public T cell receptors. The T cell repertoires of 666 subjects were profiled by immunosequencing and related to cytomegalovirus serostatus. Along with the roughly 710-subject first cohort, a separate validation cohort of over 90 different subjects was used. To predict cytomegalovirus infection status, the study combined high-throughput TCR immunosequencing, statistical association of individual TCRs with disease status, and machine learning. A later analysis re-examined previously published TCR beta repertoires from roughly 720 donors and added high-resolution HLA genotyping to investigate patterns of TCR occurrence. In the later analysis, no new phenotypic data were used to find candidate immune exposures; instead, reliance was placed on TCR beta sequences and their occurrence across donors. An earlier analysis of 587 of the donors applied high-throughput TCR beta sequencing to assess whether each TCR beta V gene segment acted as functional or pseudogenic. Donor age, sex, ethnicity and CMV serostatus were compiled alongside the repertoire data. A later genetic analysis took genome-wide SNP genotypes for about three fifths of the 666 donors and used that subset as a discovery cohort. All discovery cohort repertoires had been generated using a single sequencing platform. HLA typing included class I and class II loci at four-digit resolution. The number of donors typed differed by locus, with 629-630 for A, B, C, DRB1 and DQB1, around 560 for DQA1, about 610 for DPA1, and 400 to 490 for DPB1. Because of strong linkage in the cohort, roughly five DR-DQ haplotypes were treated as single units for association and clustering. On average, 235,054 unique TCR beta nucleotide sequences were sequenced per donor among roughly 430 genotyped donors of the cohort, with 15% to 20% of those sequences being non-productive. General findings and caveats noted by the study authors: According to a later genetic analysis, donors in an Asian-associated ancestry cluster had fewer N-insertions in productive TCRs than the approximately 690-donor mean. The earlier analysis of fewer than 750 of the donors excluded 15 to 20 rarely observed V segments, including chromosome 9 orphons, because counts were too low. Only TCR beta chains were sequenced in this cohort, and the absence of alpha or paired-chain data limited detectable features. In vitro tests confirmed that a few of the cytomegalovirus-associated TCR beta chains recognize cytomegalovirus antigens. An earlier analysis of approximately 500 of the donors showed that most TCR beta V segments appeared in productive rearrangements either about 87% or about 30% of the time, which broadly matched IMGT annotations. A later analysis found that TCR association rates varied across HLA loci, with DRB1 alleles showing the most associated TCRs and HLA-C alleles the fewest. V-gene and J-gene trimming of TCR beta chains was associated with a missense DCLRE1C variant in a later genetic analysis, and the association was replicated in an independent cohort. Because HLA typing was missing for some donors at each locus, association tests included only the typed subset. In the study, some 180 TCR beta chains were listed as associated with cytomegalovirus. The only immune exposure information available for the cohort was CMV serostatus. Roughly uniform sequencing depth across donors was assumed in presence/absence analyses, although this assumption may not hold. In a later analysis, HLA-associated TCR beta chains showed more clonal expansion and lower generation probabilities than non-associated chains that were equally common. Specific HLA alleles were associated with 15,000 to 20,000 TCR beta sequences at a false discovery rate of 0.05 in a later analysis. It was suggested by the authors that the approach could potentially be generalized to other disease states and immunological phenotypes. A further reported finding was that TCR beta sequences accurately predicted the HLA-A and HLA-B alleles for most subjects in the first cohort. Strong co-occurrence of HLA alleles, especially DR and DQ, made assigning TCR associations to individual alleles difficult. The sequencing pipeline was judged likely to have produced a cluster of highly shared sequence variants as a technical artifact. In a later analysis, several top co-occurrence clusters were reported to appear linked to parvovirus B19, influenza, CMV and Epstein-Barr virus. Some IMGT-functional V segments, including TRBV6-2 and TRBV6-3, could not be distinguished by the 87-base-pair reads and were therefore excluded. Most TCR sequences were observed very rarely across donors, whereas some public TCRs were present in many individuals. Correlated functional status among segregating V segments might reflect linkage disequilibrium, but an unknown experimental factor could not be ruled out. Cytomegalovirus status was reported to be diagnosed by the classifier with high specificity and sensitivity in both the original and validation cohorts. A later analysis found that most CMV-associated TCR beta chains appeared HLA-restricted, with HLA associations seemingly driven largely by CMV exposure.

Worth noting for this clone: Its antigen remains unidentified. No base quality values were provided; no much bigger clone lies one nucleotide off.

The cohort consisted of approximately 670 healthy bone marrow donors. Cohort members were all nominally healthy when sampled, although unrecorded immune exposures were likely present. The donor tested CMV seropositive, placing the donor among the approximately 310 seropositive members of the cohort. A peripheral blood sample was provided by each donor, and peripheral blood mononuclear cells were used for TCR beta sequencing. Genomic DNA was extracted from the blood cell samples with the Qiagen DNeasy Blood Extraction Kit. A distance of 9 bases separates the germline ends of V and J, which lose 5 bases and 8 bases respectively. According to the germline V gene, CDR1 reads SNHLY and CDR2 reads FYNNEI. The CDR3, from cysteine to phenylalanine, totals 11 residues. The sequence is cut down to CDR3 DNA, 33 bases in frame from base 1. The method was the immunoSEQ multiplex PCR assay. A mixture of 60 forward primers for TCR Vbeta segments and 13 reverse primers for TCR Jbeta segments was used in the multiplex PCR. Amplification of the CDR3 region of rearranged TCR beta genes was performed with a multiplex PCR assay on genomic DNA. The amplified TCR beta libraries were sequenced on the Illumina HiSeq System as 87-base-pair reads. The study's processing was this. Across the 640 or so repertoires, a later analysis counted 80 million or so unique TCR beta chains, around 11 million of which were shared by at least two donors. To remove PCR and sequencing errors, raw reads were error-corrected and collapsed into unique sequences using a nearest-neighbor algorithm that merged closely related sequences. Alignment of CDR3 sequences to IMGT reference sequences was used to assign V, D and J gene segments. For a sequence to be retained, a match of at least six nucleotides to both a V gene segment and a J gene segment was required. A rearrangement counted as productive if the CDR3 had no stop codons and remained in frame with V and J, and every other rearrangement counted as non-productive. CDR3 was defined according to IMGT convention as the region running from the second conserved V-encoded cysteine to the conserved J-encoded phenylalanine. The earlier analysis of roughly 590 of the donors excluded any sequence lacking an unambiguous match to a single V gene segment. In an earlier analysis of around 590 of the donors, a V segment was called functional when productive rearrangements were above 56.7%, and segregating when the standard deviation between donors exceeded 5%. A statistical classification framework was built for diagnosing cytomegalovirus status from the catalog of TCR beta chain sequences. In a later analysis, TCR nucleotide sequences were compared against IMGT/GENE-DB human TR gene sequences so that V and J genes could be assigned. In a later analysis, CDR3 sequences and most-parsimonious VDJ recombination scenarios were assigned using the TCRdist pipeline. In a later analysis, each TCR beta chain was defined by its CDR3 amino acid sequence together with its V-gene family, and reads lacking a unique V-gene family were excluded. In a later analysis, some 600 highly shared, low-generation-probability nucleotide sequences were removed to address suspected cross-contamination and a sequencing artifact. In a later analysis, a clonal expansion index was calculated for each public chain from normalized within-repertoire ranks of inferred template counts. In a later analysis, generation probabilities were computed with a VDJ recombination model fitted to out-of-frame rearrangements, and the resulting probabilities were checked against IGoR. In a later analysis, TCR-TCR, TCR-HLA and TCR-CMV co-occurrence was scored with hypergeometric tests, and a repertoire-size bias correction was applied to TCR pairs. A later analysis estimated false discovery rates by permuting HLA or CMV assignments 20 times. A later analysis grouped co-occurring TCRs with DBSCAN, adding TCRdist sequence similarity when clustering within HLA-allele-positive subsets. Repertoires with fewer than 30,000 or more than 120,000 public chains, plus five repertoires with anomalous nucleotide sharing, were excluded from co-occurrence clustering. This is the immuneACCESS table as TCRdb keeps it, with only in-frame sequences that have V and J called. A part of the clones is gone; compared with another copy, unresolved V genes explain less than half, and the rest is unexplained. V and J calls plus clone size are reproduced from that table; the DNA served to infer D and trimming. This sample has about 120,000 clones in its table, and less than 65% of those were observed once. Together, the top ten hold approximately 11% of the sample.

The sequencing input was PBMCs. This receptor was taken from a man between 40 and 49 years old in good health and CMV-seropositive. The sequence links TRBV2 to TRBJ1-1; the D gene cannot be named for sure. The CDR3 has the sequence CASSYVVEAFF. Here is the DNA: TGTGCCAGCAGTTATGTAGTGGAAGCTTTCTTT.